The 21 T cell receptor beta chains below all came from one sample that was sequenced in a study of T cell repertoires in cytomegalovirus infection. TCRdb reprocessed the reads with MiXCR, giving one entry per CDR3 protein. The sample consists of over 150,000 distinct CDR3 sequences, roughly 15% of them appearing once. The sequenced material came from CD8+ T cells from PBMCs. Receptors originate from a human donor in good health (CMV status not recorded). Some clones in this sample may be carry-over from other donors' samples.

In this sample, this clonotype turned up a few times. The genes are TRBV12-3 or TRBV12-4 and TRBJ1-2; 10 bases align to TRBD1. The V gene end was trimmed by 6 bases and the J gene end by 8 bases; junction bases not matched to a gene: 9. The CDR3 has 14 amino acids. The CDR3: CASRTGTGESGYTF. CDR3 in DNA: TGTGCCAGCAGAACCGGGACAGGGGAATCCGGCTACACCTTC.

The table lists this clonotype with a few counts. The chain has TRBV28 and TRBJ1-2; the match to TRBD1 covers 9 bases. In germline, CDR1 is MDHEN, CDR2 SYDVKM. V trimming: 1 base; J trimming: 4 bases; junction bases outside the gene matches: 7. This CDR3 spans 16 amino acids. CDR3 DNA sequence: TGTGCCAGCAGTTTATCCGGGACAGGGCGTCCCTATGGCTACACCTTC. It yields the protein CASSLSGTGRPYGYTF.

V usage is TRBV27 and J usage is TRBJ1-4; no definite D call. Per the germline V gene, CDR1 is MNHEY and CDR2 is SMNVEV (reference sequence). This CDR3 has 14 residues. V was clipped by 4 bases and J by 5 bases, with 11 bases between them. The CDR3 loop reads CASSSDVGNEKLFF. The CDR3 DNA sequence: TGTGCCAGCAGTTCGGACGTAGGAAATGAAAAACTGTTTTTT. Combining the CDR3 with reference TRBV27 and TRBJ1-4 gives the whole variable domain EAQVTQNPRYLITVTGKKLTVTCSQNMNHEYMSWYRQDPGLGLRQIYYSMNVEVTDKGDVPEGYKVSRKEKRNFPLILESPSPNQTSLYFCASSSDVGNEKLFFGSGTQLSVL.

This clonotype was recorded many times. V gene TRBV6-6 combines with J gene TRBJ1-4; D is uncertain. Trimming took 2 bases from V and 4 from J, leaving 11 bases between them. The germline gives CDR1 MNHNY, CDR2 SVGAGI (reference sequence). CDR3 size: 15 residues. CDR3 residues: CASSYGGVINEKLFF. The CDR3 DNA is TGTGCCAGCAGTTACGGTGGAGTAATTAATGAAAAACTGTTTTTT.

This clonotype was seen ten or more times. J is TRBJ2-1 and V is TRBV7-8, with D perhaps TRBD1 or TRBD2 (5 bases each). The CDR3 has 16 amino acids. Germline values: CDR1 SGHVS, CDR2 FQNEAQ. The V end was cut by 1 base, the J end by 7 bases, with 17 bases between. The DNA for the CDR3 is TGTGCCAGCAGCTTAGAGGCTCCGGGACGAGGGAATGAGCAGTTCTTC. Its translation is CASSLEAPGRGNEQFF.

This clonotype was seen a few times. The chain employs TRBV9 and TRBJ2-1; D gene ambiguous. The V gene's germline CDR1 is SGDLS and CDR2 YYNGEE. V was cut by 0 bases and J by 4 bases, with 11 bases left in between. The CDR3 totals 15 residues. The CDR3 DNA is TGTGCCAGCAGCGTAGGAAGAGGACCATACAATGAGCAGTTCTTC. Translated, it gives CASSVGRGPYNEQFF.

This clonotype was counted between two and nine times. V and J are TRBV4-1 and TRBJ1-1; D might be TRBD1 (5 bases). Trimming removed 2 bases at V and 6 bases at J, with 13 bases between. Germline CDR1 MGHRA, CDR2 YSYEKL. The CDR3 is 14 residues long. The CDR3 reads CASSQTIGGAEAFF. CDR3 DNA sequence: TGCGCCAGCAGCCAAACAATCGGGGGAGCTGAAGCTTTCTTT.

This clonotype has only a few counts. The rearrangement uses TRBV7-9 and TRBJ1-1; D call uncertain. Trimming shortened V by 5 bases and J by 3 bases, and 10 bases separated the two germline ends. The CDR3 is 13 residues long. CDR1 SEHNR and CDR2 FQNEAQ come from the germline V gene (reference sequence). CDR3 DNA: TGTGCCAGCAGCGGCCCCCAGGACACTGAAGCTTTCTTT. It encodes CASSGPQDTEAFF.

Only a few counts were recorded for this clonotype. The V call is TRBV7-9, the J call TRBJ2-2, with a weak D call TRBD2 (7 bases). Germline V gene sequence: CDR1 SEHNR, CDR2 FQNEAQ (reference sequence). The CDR3 is made up of 17 amino acids. V dropped 5 bases and J dropped 6 bases, with 22 bases sitting between them. CDR3 DNA: TGTGCCAGCAGCCCCCGTATCACTCGGGGGGCCGCCGGGGAGCTGTTTTTT. This encodes CASSPRITRGAAGELFF.

The V and J genes are TRBV10-3 and TRBJ2-7; D is perhaps TRBD2 (5 bases). V was shortened by 11 bases and J by 2 bases, with 13 bases between the two germline ends. The CDR3 extends over 12 amino acids. The germline V gene has CDR1 ENHRY and CDR2 SYGVKD. The CDR3 region has the DNA TGTGCCTCTTCGGACGGGGCCTACGAGCAGTACTTC. It specifies CASSDGAYEQYF.

V is TRBV9 and J is TRBJ2-1; 8 bases match TRBD2. Germline V gene sequence: CDR1 SGDLS, CDR2 YYNGEE. The CDR3 is 15 residues long. V gave up 7 bases and J gave up 0 bases; unmatched junction bases: 6. The CDR3 DNA is TGTGCCAGCTCCCCGGGGGGGAGCTCCTACAATGAGCAGTTCTTC. Its translation: CASSPGGSSYNEQFF.

The DNA of the CDR3 is TGTGCCAGCAGATGGGACAGGGTGGATCAGCCCCAGCATTTT. Protein: CASRWDRVDQPQHF. V usage is TRBV6-1 and J usage is TRBJ1-5; 9 nucleotides line up with TRBD1. Germline V lookup: CDR1 MNHNS, CDR2 SASEGT. V dropped 6 bases and J dropped 5; count of bases not matched to a gene: 5. The CDR3 runs to 14 residues.

In this sample, this clonotype turned up a few times. This sequence joins TRBV27 and TRBJ2-1; 10 positions match TRBD2. This CDR3 comprises 15 residues. V was pared by 5 bases and J by 2 bases, with 3 bases of the junction left unmatched. Germline-derived CDR1 and CDR2 are MNHEY and SMNVEV (reference sequence). The CDR3, as DNA: TGTGCCAGCAGTGTAGCGGGAGGCGCCTACAATGAGCAGTTCTTC. It translates to CASSVAGGAYNEQFF.

This clonotype was seen more than once but under ten times. This chain joins TRBV7-9 and TRBJ1-2; D unclear. V shed 4 bases and J shed 5 bases, with 20 bases lying between them. The CDR3 totals 16 residues. Germline CDR1 reads SEHNR; CDR2 reads FQNEAQ (reference sequence). CDR3 in amino acids: CASSYPPAIAHYGYTF. CDR3 nucleotides: TGTGCCAGCAGCTACCCCCCAGCGATAGCCCATTATGGCTACACCTTC.

This clonotype was found a few times. The rearrangement joins TRBV28 to TRBJ1-5; TRBD1 matches 7 bases. Germline values: CDR1 MDHEN, CDR2 SYDVKM. The CDR3 extends over 17 amino acids. V was pared by 5 bases and J by 4 bases, with 14 bases of the junction left unmatched. The CDR3 bases are TGTGCCAGCAGTCCAACCGCTTGGACAGGTGAGAATCAGCCCCAGCATTTT. This encodes CASSPTAWTGENQPQHF.

V usage is TRBV7-9 and J usage is TRBJ2-2; D gene unclear. CDR3 length: 15 amino acids. CDR1 and CDR2 from the germline V gene are SEHNR and FQNEAQ (reference sequence). V lost 4 bases, J lost 9 bases, and 18 bases lay in between. In nucleotides, the CDR3 is TGTGCCAGCAGCTCCCCCCGGGCGCCGGGCAGGGAGCTGTTTTTT. It specifies CASSSPRAPGRELFF.

This clonotype was counted between two and nine times. The CDR3 DNA reads as TGCAGTGCTAGCCATCTTCCCCTGGACAGTCGCAATCAGCCCCAGCATTTT. Protein: CSASHLPLDSRNQPQHF. The chain is built from TRBV20-1 and TRBJ1-5, with a weak D call TRBD1 (6 bases). The CDR3 length is 17 residues. In germline, CDR1 is DFQATT, CDR2 SNEGSKA (reference sequence). V lost 3 bases and J 2 bases, leaving 20 bases between the germline ends.

The chain employs TRBV13 and TRBJ1-2; D possibly corresponds to TRBD1 (5 bases). V lost 6 bases and J lost 10, with 15 bases in between. The germline V gene has CDR1 PRHDT and CDR2 FYEKMQ (reference sequence). This CDR3 spans 12 amino acids. The CDR3 here is CASSQGLRDYTF. Written as DNA, the CDR3 is TGTGCCAGCAGTCAGGGCCTCCGAGACTACACCTTC.

The J gene is TRBJ1-2, the V gene TRBV20-1; D may be TRBD1 (6 bases). The CDR3 loop spans 15 amino acids. From germline, CDR1 is DFQATT and CDR2 SNEGSKA (reference sequence). V lost 1 base to trimming and J lost 4 bases, with 16 bases between them. The CDR3 loop is CSARVVKGQTYGYTF. The CDR3 DNA reads as TGCAGTGCTAGAGTAGTCAAAGGACAGACCTATGGCTACACCTTC.

This clonotype was seen only a few times. The rearrangement uses TRBV7-8 and TRBJ1-1, with TRBD1 matching over 7 bases. CDR3 length equals 15 residues. Germline loops: CDR1 SGHVS, CDR2 FQNEAQ. V was pared by 5 bases and J by 6 bases, with 12 bases of the junction left unmatched. The CDR3 bases are TGTGCCAGCAGCCGCCTGGGCGAGGGGGCCCCTGAAGCTTTCTTT. This codes for CASSRLGEGAPEAFF.

The chain links TRBV7-9 to TRBJ2-3; D is unresolved. The ends were cut back, 5 bases at V and 1 base at J, with 16 bases in the middle. Looked up from germline, CDR1 is SEHNR and CDR2 is FQNEAQ (reference sequence). This CDR3 has 16 amino acids. CDR3 residues: CASSPPGGTGTDTQYF. CDR3 coding DNA: TGTGCCAGCAGCCCCCCGGGCGGTACGGGCACAGATACGCAGTATTTT.